Following are 2 T cell receptor beta chains from one sample sequenced in a study of cytomegalovirus exposure and HLA in healthy donors. Researchers ran the PCR with 60 Vbeta and 13 Jbeta primers. Generated by immunoSEQ multiplex PCR, the TCRdb table keeps only in-frame clones and is missing some. The sample shows 180,000 or so clones, approximately 78% of them seen only once. The sample taken for sequencing was PBMCs. The origin of the receptors is a woman aged 45-65 years in good health and CMV-seropositive.

This chain connects TRBV2 to TRBJ1-2, with a tentative D call TRBD1 (6 bases). The germline CDR1 and CDR2 sequences are SNHLY and FYNNEI. Trimming shortened V by 7 bases and J by 8 bases, and 23 bases separated the two germline ends. The CDR3 runs to 15 residues. The CDR3 nucleotides are TGTGCCAGCACCCCAAGTAGGCGGGGGGCGGAAGGCTACACCTTC. This gives the protein CASTPSRRGAEGYTF.

The chain employs TRBV19 and TRBJ2-2, with a possible D match to TRBD1 (6 bases). Germline V gene lookup returns CDR1 LNHDA and CDR2 SQIVND (reference sequence). The length of the CDR3 is 15 residues. The germline V and J ends were trimmed by 0 bases and 6 bases, with 11 bases remaining between them. The CDR3 reads CASSIDRDTPGELFF. The CDR3 DNA reads as TGTGCCAGTAGTATAGATCGGGACACCCCCGGGGAGCTGTTTTTT. The full variable domain, completed using reference TRBV19 and TRBJ2-2, is DGGITQSPKYLFRKEGQNVTLSCEQNLNHDAMYWYRQDPGQGLRLIYYSQIVNDFQKGDIAEGYSVSREKKESFPLTVTSAQKNPTAFYLCASSIDRDTPGELFFGEGSRLTVL.